One sample yielded the 8 T cell receptor beta chains listed below, sequenced in a study of blood T cells in healthy people across ages. A sample-barcoded 5' primer and a J-beta primer mix were used in a second PCR of roughly 6 to 12 cycles. From the 5' RACE reads, TCRdb called clonotypes with MiXCR, one entry per CDR3 protein. The sample lists more than 650,000 distinct CDR3 sequences, 22% occurring once. Material: blood. Receptors were obtained from a man in his sixties or seventies in good health.

This clonotype was recorded once. A read error is likely, as this CDR3 ends without the conserved phenylalanine or tryptophan. This chain links TRBV7-9 with TRBJ1-4, with D uncertain. Germline V gene lookup returns CDR1 SEHNR and CDR2 FQNEAQ (reference sequence). CDR3 length equals 11 residues. Trimming took 1 base from V and 7 from J, leaving 1 base between them. This chain's CDR3 is CASSLVEKLFS. CDR3 nucleotides: TGTGCCAGCAGCTTAGTTGAAAAACTGTTTTCT.

This clonotype was seen a handful of times. The CDR3 region has the DNA TGTGCCAGCAGTTTCCAGCGGGGAACGGATGAGCAGTTCTTC. Translating it yields CASSFQRGTDEQFF. V gene TRBV27 combines with J gene TRBJ2-5; 7 bases fit TRBD2. The DNA end is a closer match to TRBJ2-1, so the J assignment may be wrong. Germline loops: CDR1 MNHEY, CDR2 SMNVEV (reference sequence). This CDR3 contains 14 residues.

The genes are TRBV7-2 and TRBJ2-3; TRBD2 is a possible D gene (5 bases). Per germline, CDR1 SGHTA and CDR2 FQGNSA. Trimming stripped 5 bases from V and 4 bases from J, with 19 bases between. The CDR3 covers 16 residues. The CDR3 nucleotides read TGTGCCAGCAGCCCCGCCCGGACTCGGAAGTCAGATACGCAGTATTTT. It encodes CASSPARTRKSDTQYF.

This clonotype was seen a few times. The chain links TRBV3-1 to TRBJ1-4; the D is unclear. CDR1 is LGHDT and CDR2 is YNNKEL in the germline V gene (reference sequence). The V end lost 5 bases, the J end lost 3 bases, and 16 bases lay between the germline ends. The CDR3 extends over 16 amino acids. The CDR3 nucleotides read TGTGCCAGCAGCGAAGGGAGTGACGGTGCTAATGAAAAACTGTTTTTT. This sequence encodes CASSEGSDGANEKLFF.

This clonotype was counted only a few times. The rearrangement links TRBV6-5 to TRBJ2-3, with no clear D. The CDR3 covers 14 residues. Germline CDR1 and CDR2: MNHEY and SVGAGI. The germline V and J ends were trimmed by 6 bases and 2 bases, with 12 bases remaining between them. The DNA for the CDR3 is TGTGCCAGCAGCCCCACGGGTCACACAGATACGCAGTATTTT. Residues: CASSPTGHTDTQYF.

The chain joins TRBV5-1 to TRBJ1-1; tentatively, D is TRBD1 (5 bases). CDR1 and CDR2 (germline): SGHRS, YFSETQ. Between the trimmed V and J ends, which lost 7 bases and 5 bases, there was a span of 12 bases. This CDR3 comprises 12 residues. The DNA of the CDR3 is TGCGCCAGCGCTTCGGGGGGAACTGAAGCTTTCTTT. Translation: CASASGGTEAFF.

The V and J genes are TRBV29-1 and TRBJ1-2, with D possibly matching TRBD1 (5 bases). V dropped 5 bases and J dropped 0 bases, with 13 bases sitting between them. Germline V lookup: CDR1 SQVTM, CDR2 ANQGSEA. The CDR3 length is 14 residues. This CDR3 is CSVSPQDANYGYTF. The CDR3, as DNA: TGCAGCGTTTCTCCACAGGACGCTAACTATGGCTACACCTTC.

The chain carries TRBV27 and TRBJ2-5; 7 positions match TRBD2. Looked up from germline, CDR1 is MNHEY and CDR2 is SMNVEV (reference sequence). Trimming cost V 4 bases and J 0 bases; bases outside gene matches: 8. The CDR3 has 16 amino acids. The CDR3 region has the DNA TGTGCCAGCAGTTCCCCAGCGGGACCGTACCAAGAGACCCAGTACTTC. The encoded protein is CASSSPAGPYQETQYF.